This T cell receptor (beta chain) was identified in a study of cytomegalovirus exposure and HLA in healthy donors. CDR3 size: 16 residues. The J segment lost 4 bases and the V segment lost 4 bases, leaving 7 bases of the junction unmatched. The germline gives CDR1 SGHNT, CDR2 YENEEA. A word on this clone: The antigen remains unidentified.

Study-level results: Association with HLA alleles at 0.05 false discovery rate was found for 16,951 TCR beta sequences in a later analysis. Investigators reported 164 TCR beta chains as tied to cytomegalovirus. With high specificity and sensitivity, the classifier reportedly diagnosed cytomegalovirus status. A later analysis linked a missense variant in DCLRE1C to the trimming of TCR beta V and J genes.

In the PCR, 60 Vbeta and 13 Jbeta primers were used. Sequencing was performed with immunoSEQ multiplex PCR; in TCRdb, only in-frame clones are kept and a portion is missing. The data hold hundreds of thousands of clones, with around 88% observed a single time. The genes are TRBV11-3 and TRBJ2-1; 10 nucleotides agree with TRBD2. Sequencing was performed on PBMCs. This receptor was identified in a woman between 18 and 29 years old in good health and CMV-seronegative. The CDR3 here is CASSSPAGGLYNEQFF. The CDR3 DNA sequence: TGTGCCAGCAGCTCCCCAGCGGGAGGGTTGTACAATGAGCAGTTCTTC.